This T cell receptor beta chain was documented in a study of T-cell memory formation after mild COVID-19 (dated by TCRdb to the early 2020s). At the level of the whole study: TCR sequence clusters from the two donors were largely donor specific. The cohort was made up of two young adult volunteers, one female and one male, who were previously healthy. In a couple of donors, T-cell clones that expanded and contracted after mild COVID-19 were followed by sequencing TCRalpha and TCRbeta repertoires longitudinally.

The sequencer listed for this sample is Illumina NovaSeq 6000. cDNA libraries for TCRalpha and TCRbeta were prepared by 5'RACE using constant-segment primers, with sample barcodes and unique molecular identifiers added. RNA was extracted from every sample with Trizol reagent. Libraries were amplified in two PCR steps, with a second sample barcode and Illumina TruSeq adapters added in the second step. The libraries were sequenced on an Illumina NovaSeq using 2 x 150 bp paired-end reads. As for the original processing: Demultiplexing of reads and collapsing into UMI-guided consensus sequences were performed with migec v1.2.7. Using mixcr v2.1.11, UMI consensuses were aligned to TRA and TRB V and J templates and then assembled into clonotypes. Expanded or contracted clonotypes were those called significant by both edgeR and NoisET, with noise models trained on biological replicates. For edgeR calls, the thresholds were a false discovery rate-adjusted p below 0.01 and a log2 fold-change of 1. As an exploratory analysis of dynamics, PCA with hierarchical clustering was applied to max-normalized trajectories of the 1000 most abundant clonotypes. Each responding clone was given a CD4 or CD8 phenotype based on the CD4+ and CD8+ repertoires, which had been sequenced separately. TCRdb cleaned the public reads at Q25 with fastp, built clones with MiXCR and kept in-frame beta chains. Every entry covers one CDR3 protein and lists the most common genes and DNA from its rows. TCRdb, not the authors, supplied the V and J calls. The sample records approximately 230,000 distinct CDR3 sequences, approximately 16% of which are singletons. The leading ten clones occupy around 3.4% of the sample.

Overall results and qualifications from the work: Clones contracting from day 15 to 85 had balanced CD4/CD8 phenotypes, while a second wave expanding from day 15 to 37 was biased towards CD4+. Contracting CD4+ clones were located mainly in the CM and EM memory subsets, whereas CD8+ clones were found to be enriched in EMRA. Only a couple of mild cases were covered by the study, and larger cohorts that include severe cases with pre-infection samples were considered necessary. SARS-CoV-2 specificity was not confirmed for the second-wave clones peaking on day 37. Some responding clones were detected in pre-infection memory, which suggested that pre-existing cross-reactive memory T cells had joined the SARS-CoV-2 response.

This clonotype was observed a few times. The antigen it recognizes is unknown. Base qualities were left out, and no much larger clone turns up one base away. Ficoll-Paque density gradient centrifugation was used to isolate PBMCs. The germline V gene gives CDR1 as SGHTA and CDR2 as FQGNSA. V is pared back by 3 bases and J by 1 base, with 12 bases lying between the germline termini. The CDR3 numbers 15 residues from cysteine through phenylalanine. The DNA shown is the 45-base CDR3, in frame from base 1. This clonotype was sampled from a man younger than 30 who had mild COVID-19 (a few samples of this study predate the infection). The sample titles of this study are shuffled in the database, so cell type and time point are left out; the donor was told from shared clones. The chain is assembled from TRBV7-2 and TRBJ1-2, with no confidently assigned D gene. The sample comprised PBMCs or a T cell subset sorted from them (not recorded which). The CDR3 here reads CASSFGFQSNYGYTF. The DNA reads TGTGCCAGCAGCTTCGGGTTCCAGAGTAACTATGGCTACACCTTC.